This entry lists 28 T cell receptor beta chains sequenced from one sample in a study of technical replicates of blood from a handful of donors (dated by TCRdb to about 2017). Library prep was done by the immunoSEQ multiplex PCR assay. Here the immuneACCESS table is served through TCRdb, limited to in-frame sequences with V and J called. Missing clones are a known gap in these copies; in checked studies unresolved V genes cover under half, and the rest lacks a known reason. The sample data list about 83,000 clones, and roughly nine tenths of these were observed just once. The ten largest clonotypes hold 0.39% of the sample. Sequenced sample: T cells isolated from PBMCs. These receptors were obtained from a human donor in good health.

The rearrangement joins TRBV5-4 to TRBJ2-7, with D maybe TRBD2 (6 bases). Trimming cost V 7 bases and J 6 bases, with 14 bases left between them. This CDR3 contains 12 residues. Germline V gene data show CDR1 as SGHNT and CDR2 as YYREEE (reference sequence). The CDR3 nucleotides read TGTGCCAGCGTTAGCCGGGAGCGCGAGCAGTACTTC. This sequence encodes CASVSREREQYF.

This chain links TRBV6-6 with TRBJ2-7, with unresolved D. There are 14 residues in the CDR3. Trimming took off 0 bases at V and 0 bases at J, with 6 bases between the two ends. CDR1 MNHNY and CDR2 SVGAGI come from the germline V gene (reference sequence). The CDR3 coding sequence is TGTGCCAGCAGTTACTCGTCGTTCTCCTACGAGCAGTACTTC. It yields the protein CASSYSSFSYEQYF.

The chain couples TRBV2 to TRBJ2-1, with TRBD2 identical over 10 bases. The germline CDR1 and CDR2 sequences are SNHLY and FYNNEI. The CDR3 covers 16 residues. J gave up 9 bases and V 7 bases, and 15 bases lay outside the gene matches. CDR3 sequence: CASIPQREGPYGEQFF. The CDR3 DNA sequence: TGTGCCAGCATCCCCCAGCGGGAGGGCCCGTATGGTGAGCAGTTCTTC.

The rearrangement links TRBV30 to TRBJ1-5; the D is unclear. The CDR3 length is 12 residues. Deletions cut 3 bases from V and 3 bases from J, with 6 bases between. Germline V gene lookup returns CDR1 GTSNPN and CDR2 SVGIG (reference sequence). The CDR3 DNA is TGTGCCTGGAGCTATAACAATCAGCCCCAGCATTTT. As protein: CAWSYNNQPQHF.

This clone appeared a single time. The V call is TRBV9, the J call TRBJ2-1; D is unclear. V was shortened by 2 bases and J by 8 bases, with 8 bases between the two germline ends. Germline V gene lookup returns CDR1 SGDLS and CDR2 YYNGEE. The CDR3 is 12 amino acids. CDR3: CASSVGVDEQFF. The CDR3 DNA is TGTGCCAGCAGCGTGGGCGTAGATGAGCAGTTCTTC.

Only one count was recorded for this clone. The chain couples TRBV5-5 to TRBJ1-2; perhaps TRBD1 as D (6 bases). The CDR3 is 14 amino acids. V gave up 0 bases and J gave up 3 bases, with 9 bases separating them. Germline V lookup: CDR1 SGHKS, CDR2 YYEKEE (reference sequence). CDR3 DNA: TGTGCCAGCAGCTTGGGCCCAGGGGACTATGGCTACACCTTC. Amino acid sequence: CASSLGPGDYGYTF.

The chain links TRBV6-4 to TRBJ2-2, with 12 bases that match TRBD1. Trimming at V came to 9 bases and at J to 0 bases, leaving 11 bases not matched to a gene. This CDR3 spans 18 amino acids. Germline V gene data show CDR1 as MRHNA and CDR2 as SNTAGT. DNA for the CDR3: TGTGCCAGGGGGGAAACGGGACAGGGGGCCACGAACACCGGGGAGCTGTTTTTT. Translation: CARGETGQGATNTGELFF.

This clone was detected a few times. V usage is TRBV29-1 and J usage is TRBJ1-1; D gene ambiguous. This CDR3 spans 11 amino acids. Trimming took off 7 bases at V and 4 bases at J, with 10 bases between the two ends. Germline-derived CDR1 and CDR2 are SQVTM and ANQGSEA. Here the CDR3 DNA reads TGCAGCGATGGGTCAGGCACTGAAGCTTTCTTT. Protein: CSDGSGTEAFF.

This clone was found a few times. The rearrangement joins TRBV5-6 to TRBJ2-7; D uncertain. V shed 3 bases and J shed 3 bases, with 10 bases lying between them. Germline assignment: CDR1 SGHDT and CDR2 YYEEEE. CDR3 length: 13 amino acids. The CDR3 loop is CASSSLPDYEQYF. DNA of the CDR3: TGTGCCAGCAGCTCTCTCCCAGACTACGAGCAGTACTTC. The whole variable domain, remainder taken from reference TRBV5-6 and TRBJ2-7, is DAGVTQSPTHLIKTRGQQVTLRCSPKSGHDTVSWYQQALGQGPQFIFQYYEEEERQRGNFPDRFSGHQFPNYSSELNVNALLLGDSALYLCASSSLPDYEQYFGPGTRLTVT.

J is TRBJ2-7 and V is TRBV7-2; 11 bases match TRBD2. CDR3 length: 15 amino acids. Germline V lookup: CDR1 SGHTA, CDR2 FQGNSA. The ends lost 3 bases at V and 2 bases at J; junction bases unmatched: 3. In nucleotides, the CDR3 is TGTGCCAGCAGCTTGACTAGCGGGACTACCTACGAGCAGTACTTC. Amino acids: CASSLTSGTTYEQYF.

The chain links TRBV9 to TRBJ2-3, with TRBD1 as a possible D gene (5 bases). V lost 0 bases and J 5 bases, leaving 13 bases between the germline ends. Germline CDR1 SGDLS, CDR2 YYNGEE. The length of the CDR3 is 15 residues. CDR3 loop: CASSVEGRVEDTQYF. The CDR3 coding sequence is TGTGCCAGCAGCGTAGAGGGCAGGGTTGAAGATACGCAGTATTTT.

The V call is TRBV6-5, the J call TRBJ1-2; TRBD1 aligns across 8 bases. V shed 3 bases and J 8 bases; nucleotides not matched to a gene: 11. Germline V gene data show CDR1 as MNHEY and CDR2 as SVGAGI. This CDR3 is 15 amino acids long. CDR3 nucleotides: TGTGCCAGCAGTTATTACCCAGGGGGCATCTACGGCTACACCTTC. Protein sequence: CASSYYPGGIYGYTF.

The chain uses TRBV4-3 and TRBJ1-3; possible D gene TRBD1, 6 bases. Germline-derived CDR1 and CDR2 are LGHNA and YSLEER. Deletions cut 0 bases from V and 2 bases from J, with 11 bases between. This CDR3 contains 16 residues. This CDR3 reads CASSQDRGETGNTIYF. The CDR3 nucleotides read TGCGCCAGCAGCCAAGACAGGGGAGAGACTGGAAACACCATATATTTT.

The chain links TRBV7-9 to TRBJ2-7; no clear D. Trimming shortened V by 3 bases and J by 7 bases, and 10 bases separated the two germline ends. Germline CDR1 SEHNR, CDR2 FQNEAQ (reference sequence). The CDR3 length is 12 residues. As DNA, the CDR3 is TGTGCCAGCAGCTTTACGGCTAGAGAGCAGTACTTC. Its translation: CASSFTAREQYF. Filled out from reference TRBV7-9 and TRBJ2-7, the complete variable domain reads DTGVSQNPRHKITKRGQNVTFRCDPISEHNRLYWYRQTLGQGPEFLTYFQNEAQLEKSRLLSDRFSAERPKGSFSTLEIQRTEQGDSAMYLCASSFTAREQYFGPGTRLTVT.

The chain recombines TRBV4-3 with TRBJ1-2; D is ambiguous. Germline loops: CDR1 LGHNA, CDR2 YSLEER. This CDR3 is 17 amino acids long. The germline V and J ends were trimmed by 4 bases and 1 base, with 19 bases remaining between them. CDR3 sequence (DNA): TGCGCCAGCAGCCCTAAAAACGCGGATTACCTTAACTATGGCTACACCTTC. Translation: CASSPKNADYLNYGYTF.

V and J are TRBV5-4 and TRBJ2-7; tentatively, D is TRBD2 (8 bases). The CDR3 is 15 amino acids. The V and J ends lost 4 bases and 3 bases respectively, with 17 bases between them. CDR1 is SGHNT, CDR2 YYREEE, per germline (reference sequence). CDR3: CASSAGRGQIYEQYF. DNA for the CDR3: TGTGCCAGCAGCGCCGGGAGGGGACAGATCTACGAGCAGTACTTC.

The genes are TRBV6-6 and TRBJ2-7; 7 positions match TRBD1. Germline V CDR1 and CDR2: MNHNY, SVGAGI (reference sequence). Trimming removed 8 bases from V and 5 bases from J; junction bases left unmatched: 6. The CDR3 covers 12 residues. CDR3 protein: CASGYRGHEQYF. CDR3 bases: TGTGCCAGCGGGTACAGGGGCCACGAGCAGTACTTC.

The chain recombines TRBV10-3 with TRBJ2-7; the match to TRBD1 covers 9 bases. The J segment lost 7 bases and the V segment lost 4 bases, leaving 11 bases of the junction unmatched. Germline loops: CDR1 ENHRY, CDR2 SYGVKD. The CDR3 has 15 residues. In nucleotides, the CDR3 is TGTGCCATCAGTGCCACCGGGACAGGGAGATGGGAGCAGTACTTC. This encodes CAISATGTGRWEQYF.

This chain joins TRBV6-6 and TRBJ1-5; 8 nucleotides agree with TRBD1. Trimming took 6 bases from V and 6 from J; bases not matched to a gene: 10. CDR1 is MNHNY and CDR2 is SVGAGI in the germline V gene (reference sequence). This CDR3 region has 15 residues. DNA of the CDR3: TGTGCCAGCAGCCCGGTGAGGGACAGGCCTCAGCCCCAGCATTTT. It encodes CASSPVRDRPQPQHF.

The J gene is TRBJ1-2, the V gene TRBV15; D may be TRBD1 (5 bases). Looked up from germline, CDR1 is LNHNV and CDR2 is YYDKDF (reference sequence). This CDR3 has 15 amino acids. Trimming shortened V by 2 bases and J by 6 bases, and 16 bases separated the two germline ends. The CDR3 DNA reads TGTGCCACCAGCAGATCCAGGCCTCAGGGTGATGGCTACACCTTC. Encoded protein: CATSRSRPQGDGYTF.

In its sample, this clone was seen once. The chain links TRBV28 to TRBJ2-7; 7 positions match TRBD1. Germline V gene data show CDR1 as MDHEN and CDR2 as SYDVKM. This CDR3 contains 12 residues. Trimming removed 6 bases from V and 1 base from J; junction bases left unmatched: 0. The DNA of the CDR3 is TGTGCCAGCAGGGGACAGTCCTACGAGCAGTACTTC. Its protein product is CASRGQSYEQYF.

This chain uses TRBV5-4 with TRBJ2-7; D may be TRBD2 (5 bases). V shed 4 bases and J shed 0 bases, with 14 bases lying between them. CDR1 is SGHNT and CDR2 is YYREEE in the germline V gene (reference sequence). The CDR3 totals 15 residues. CDR3 residues: CASSDRERNSYEQYF. The CDR3 DNA reads as TGTGCCAGCAGCGACCGCGAGCGGAACTCCTACGAGCAGTACTTC.

This sequence joins TRBV2 and TRBJ1-1, with D possibly being TRBD1 (6 bases). CDR1 is SNHLY, CDR2 FYNNEI, per germline. The ends were cut back, 6 bases at V and 0 bases at J, with 11 bases in the middle. CDR3 size: 14 residues. The CDR3 DNA reads TGTGCCAGCAGCAAGGCAGGGGTGAACACTGAAGCTTTCTTT. This translates into CASSKAGVNTEAFF.

This clone occurred a few times. The chain links TRBV19 to TRBJ1-1, with 7 positions matching TRBD1. V dropped 3 bases and J dropped 5; count of bases not matched to a gene: 3. This CDR3 contains 13 residues. Germline assignment: CDR1 LNHDA and CDR2 SQIVND (reference sequence). CDR3 sequence (DNA): TGTGCCAGTAGTATCGACAGGGAGACTGAAGCTTTCTTT. It is translated as CASSIDRETEAFF.

The chain joins TRBV6-5 to TRBJ1-2; D unclear. CDR1 and CDR2 (germline): MNHEY, SVGAGI. The V end was cut by 2 bases, the J end by 4 bases, with 14 bases between. The length of the CDR3 is 15 residues. The CDR3 reads CASSYRENRAYGYTF. CDR3 in DNA: TGTGCCAGCAGTTACCGGGAAAACCGCGCCTATGGCTACACCTTC.

V and J are TRBV7-3 and TRBJ2-6; D ambiguous. The germline CDR1 and CDR2 sequences are SGHTA and FQGTGA. Trimming pared 1 base from V and 0 bases from J, leaving 13 bases between. This CDR3 has 18 residues. The CDR3 DNA is TGTGCCAGCAGCTTAATCCCCGCCGGTACCTCTGGGGCCAACGTCCTGACTTTC. Translating it yields CASSLIPAGTSGANVLTF.

This chain uses TRBV6-1 with TRBJ2-5; 7 bases are a match to TRBD2. The CDR3 loop spans 11 amino acids. Germline trimming cut 10 bases from V and 5 bases from J; bases unmatched to any gene: 4. Germline V gene data show CDR1 as MNHNS and CDR2 as SASEGT. Written as DNA, the CDR3 is TGTGCCACCGGACTAGGGGAGACCCAGTACTTC. Translation: CATGLGETQYF.

The rearrangement joins TRBV9 to TRBJ2-1; TRBD2 aligns across 7 bases. The CDR3 contains 15 residues. CDR1 is SGDLS and CDR2 is YYNGEE in the germline V gene. V lost 2 bases, J lost 9 bases, and 11 bases stayed unmatched. The DNA of the CDR3 is TGTGCCAGCAGCGTTCGTTCCGGGGGGAAGGCTGAGCAGTTCTTC. This gives the protein CASSVRSGGKAEQFF.